The 20 T cell receptor beta chains presented below share a single source sample, sequenced in a study of blood T cell repertoires in COVID-19. Generated by immunoSEQ multiplex PCR, the TCRdb table keeps only in-frame clones and is missing some. Of roughly 140,000 clones listed, around 85% are singletons. Sequences were obtained from peripheral blood. These receptor sequences come from a man between 65 and 85 years old with acute or convalescent COVID-19.

Written as DNA, the CDR3 is TGTGCCAGCAGCGTATCGCGGGGGGCCTCCTACAATGAGCAGTTCTTC. This translates into CASSVSRGASYNEQFF. The J gene is TRBJ2-1, the V gene TRBV9; 8 nucleotides agree with TRBD2. Germline CDR1 SGDLS, CDR2 YYNGEE. The CDR3 sequence is 16 residues long. V trimming: 1 base; J trimming: 0 bases; junction bases outside the gene matches: 3.

The J gene is TRBJ1-5, the V gene TRBV6-5; D is ambiguous. The CDR3 spans 15 residues. The germline V gene has CDR1 MNHEY and CDR2 SVGAGI. The germline V and J ends were trimmed by 0 bases and 0 bases, with 6 bases remaining between them. The CDR3 region is CASSYSSDSNQPQHF. CDR3 nucleotides: TGTGCCAGCAGTTACTCATCAGATAGCAATCAGCCCCAGCATTTT.

This chain connects TRBV6-4 to TRBJ1-4, with D possibly TRBD1 on 6 matching bases. CDR3 length equals 16 residues. The V end lost 4 bases, the J end lost 8 bases, and 20 bases lay between the germline ends. Germline CDR1 reads MRHNA; CDR2 reads SNTAGT. The CDR3: CASSVPGQGELEKLFF. CDR3 DNA: TGTGCCAGCAGTGTCCCGGGACAAGGGGAATTAGAAAAACTGTTTTTT.

The V gene is TRBV28, the J gene TRBJ2-7, with D hard to call. CDR1 is MDHEN, CDR2 SYDVKM, per germline. V dropped 1 base and J dropped 5 bases, with 6 bases sitting between them. The CDR3 has 12 amino acids. DNA for the CDR3: TGTGCCAGCAGTTTATTTAGAGACGAGCAGTACTTC. Amino acid sequence: CASSLFRDEQYF.

The gene calls are TRBV10-3 and TRBJ1-2; 7 bases are shared with TRBD1. The CDR3 length is 13 residues. V lost 6 bases to trimming and J lost 3 bases; unmatched junction nucleotides: 4. CDR1 is ENHRY and CDR2 is SYGVKD in the germline V gene. CDR3 residues: CAISPGGDYGYTF. In DNA, the CDR3 is TGTGCCATCAGCCCAGGGGGTGACTATGGCTACACCTTC.

The chain joins TRBV4-1 to TRBJ2-7; 9 bases agree with TRBD2. The V gene's germline CDR1 is MGHRA and CDR2 YSYEKL. Trimming took 1 base from V and 1 from J; bases not matched to a gene: 8. The CDR3 is made up of 17 amino acids. The chain's CDR3 is CASSQVFLAGDSYEQYF. The CDR3 coding sequence is TGCGCCAGCAGCCAAGTATTTTTAGCGGGGGATTCCTACGAGCAGTACTTC.

The V and J genes are TRBV29-1 and TRBJ2-1; 8 bases fit TRBD1. Germline CDR1 and CDR2: SQVTM and ANQGSEA. This CDR3 has 13 amino acids. Trimming removed 7 bases from V and 7 bases from J; junction bases left unmatched: 9. Here the CDR3 reads CSGARTGWNEQFF. CDR3 nucleotides: TGCAGCGGCGCCCGGACAGGGTGGAATGAGCAGTTCTTC.

The chain employs TRBV6-5 and TRBJ1-6, with TRBD1 as a possible D gene (5 bases). The CDR3 runs 16 residues. The V and J ends lost 0 bases and 5 bases respectively, with 11 bases between them. Germline assignment: CDR1 MNHEY and CDR2 SVGAGI. In nucleotides, the CDR3 is TGTGCCAGCAGTTACTCTACAGGACAAGATAATTCACCCCTCCACTTT. This gives the protein CASSYSTGQDNSPLHF.

This chain links TRBV7-2 with TRBJ1-1, with a possible D match to TRBD1 (5 bases). V dropped 5 bases and J dropped 7 bases, with 17 bases sitting between them. This CDR3 is built from 14 residues. Germline-derived CDR1 and CDR2 are SGHTA and FQGNSA. The CDR3 region is CASSPGGGVDEAFF. CDR3 nucleotide sequence: TGTGCCAGCAGCCCCGGGGGAGGGGTCGATGAAGCTTTCTTT.

The chain links TRBV7-9 to TRBJ2-5, with D possibly being TRBD2 (5 bases). The CDR3 has 14 residues. V lost 1 base, J lost 3 bases, and 9 bases lay in between. Germline V CDR1 and CDR2: SEHNR, FQNEAQ (reference sequence). The CDR3 here is CASSLGGIEETQYF. CDR3 coding DNA: TGTGCCAGCAGCTTAGGAGGGATCGAAGAGACCCAGTACTTC.

This clone showed up just a few times. The V call is TRBV27, the J call TRBJ1-5, with a tentative D call TRBD1 (5 bases). CDR3 length: 17 amino acids. Germline loops: CDR1 MNHEY, CDR2 SMNVEV (reference sequence). V dropped 5 bases and J dropped 2 bases, with 19 bases sitting between them. CDR3 loop: CASSPHGQAHRNQPQHF. CDR3 sequence (DNA): TGTGCCAGCAGTCCCCACGGACAAGCTCATCGCAATCAGCCCCAGCATTTT.

Ten or more counts support this clone. The rearrangement links TRBV5-1 to TRBJ2-2, with TRBD1 as a possible D gene (6 bases). Germline assignment: CDR1 SGHRS and CDR2 YFSETQ. The CDR3 extends over 15 amino acids. The V gene lost 3 bases and the J gene lost 6 bases, with 15 bases spanning the gap. For the CDR3, the DNA is TGCGCCAGCAGCTCGGACAGTGGCATATCCGGGGAGCTGTTTTTT. Amino acid sequence: CASSSDSGISGELFF.

The chain uses TRBV9 and TRBJ2-5; tentatively, D is TRBD2 (6 bases). V was pared by 3 bases and J by 2 bases, with 14 bases between. Per germline, CDR1 SGDLS and CDR2 YYNGEE. This CDR3 comprises 15 residues. This CDR3 reads CASSGKVADQETQYF. Written as DNA, the CDR3 is TGTGCCAGCAGCGGGAAGGTAGCGGATCAAGAGACCCAGTACTTC.

Only a few counts were recorded for this clone. This chain connects TRBV6-5 to TRBJ2-3; 10 nucleotides agree with TRBD1. V was pared by 2 bases and J by 5 bases, with 4 bases of the junction left unmatched. The CDR3 is 15 amino acids. The germline V gene has CDR1 MNHEY and CDR2 SVGAGI. The CDR3 DNA follows: TGTGCCAGCAGTTACGGGACAGGGGTGGGAGATACGCAGTATTTT. Translating it yields CASSYGTGVGDTQYF.

The chain carries TRBV11-3 and TRBJ2-1, with no clear D. CDR1 is SGHNT and CDR2 is YENEEA in the germline V gene. V was trimmed by 3 bases and J by 6 bases, leaving 9 bases between them. CDR3 length: 13 amino acids. Here the CDR3 reads CASSFWRGNEQFF. The CDR3 nucleotides are TGTGCCAGCAGCTTCTGGCGAGGCAATGAGCAGTTCTTC.

The rearrangement uses TRBV3-1 (or the pseudogene TRBV3-2) and TRBJ2-3; 12 bases agree with TRBD2. Per the germline V gene, CDR1 is LGHDT and CDR2 is YNNKEL (reference sequence). V lost 0 bases and J lost 15; bases outside the gene matches: 7. The CDR3 consists of 14 residues. For the CDR3, the DNA is TGTGCCAGCAGCCAAGATCCCCTAGCGGGGGGGGGCTATTTT. It specifies CASSQDPLAGGGYF.

This chain uses TRBV11-2 with TRBJ2-1, with D perhaps TRBD2 (5 bases). Deletions cut 0 bases from V and 7 bases from J, with 10 bases between. The germline V gene encodes CDR1 SGHAT and CDR2 FQNNGV. The CDR3 is made up of 14 amino acids. The CDR3 loop is CASSLELVGNEQFF. The CDR3 region has the DNA TGTGCCAGCAGCTTAGAACTAGTTGGGAATGAGCAGTTCTTC.

This clone was recorded only once. This chain uses TRBV2 with TRBJ2-1; TRBD1 might be the D (6 bases). The CDR3 sequence is 14 residues long. The V gene lost 3 bases and the J gene lost 8 bases, with 14 bases spanning the gap. Germline V lookup: CDR1 SNHLY, CDR2 FYNNEI. CDR3 coding DNA: TGTGCCAGCAGTGATCTACAGGGTAGCGATGAGCAGTTCTTC. Translating gives CASSDLQGSDEQFF.

This clone was counted a single time. V and J are TRBV6-2 or TRBV6-3 and TRBJ2-3; TRBD2 agrees at 14 bases. CDR1 and CDR2 (germline): MNHEY, SVGEGT. V lost 0 bases, J lost 1 base, and 0 bases stayed unmatched. The CDR3 extends over 17 amino acids. CDR3 sequence: CASSYSTSGRGTDTQYF. CDR3 nucleotides: TGTGCCAGCAGTTACTCGACTAGCGGGAGGGGCACAGATACGCAGTATTTT.

The table lists this clone with a few counts. In nucleotides, the CDR3 is TGTGCCAGTAGACAACGGACAGGGGACTCACCCCTCCACTTT. Amino acid sequence: CASRQRTGDSPLHF. This chain links TRBV19 with TRBJ1-6; TRBD1 matches 9 bases. CDR3 length: 14 amino acids. V lost 6 bases, J lost 10 bases, and 7 bases stayed unmatched. CDR1 is LNHDA and CDR2 is SQIVND in the germline V gene (reference sequence). Based on the CDR3 plus reference TRBV19 and TRBJ1-6, the full variable domain is DGGITQSPKYLFRKEGQNVTLSCEQNLNHDAMYWYRQDPGQGLRLIYYSQIVNDFQKGDIAEGYSVSREKKESFPLTVTSAQKNPTAFYLCASRQRTGDSPLHFGNGTRLTVT.